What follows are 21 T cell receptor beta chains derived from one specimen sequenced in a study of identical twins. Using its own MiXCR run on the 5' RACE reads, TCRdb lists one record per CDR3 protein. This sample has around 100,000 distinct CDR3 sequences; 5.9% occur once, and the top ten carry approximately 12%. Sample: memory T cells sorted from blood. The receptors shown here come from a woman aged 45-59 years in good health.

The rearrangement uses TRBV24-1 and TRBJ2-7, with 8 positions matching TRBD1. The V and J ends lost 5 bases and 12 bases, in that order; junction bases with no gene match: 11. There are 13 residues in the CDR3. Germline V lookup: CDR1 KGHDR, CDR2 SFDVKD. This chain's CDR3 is CATSVPGQDRRYF. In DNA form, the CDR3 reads TGTGCCACCAGTGTTCCGGGACAGGACCGACGGTACTTC.

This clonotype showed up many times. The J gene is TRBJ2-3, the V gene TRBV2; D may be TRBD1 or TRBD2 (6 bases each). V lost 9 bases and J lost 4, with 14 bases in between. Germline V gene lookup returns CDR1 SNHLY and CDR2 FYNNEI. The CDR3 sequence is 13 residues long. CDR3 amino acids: CASTERGADTQYF. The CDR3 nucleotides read TGTGCCAGTACAGAAAGGGGGGCAGATACGCAGTATTTT.

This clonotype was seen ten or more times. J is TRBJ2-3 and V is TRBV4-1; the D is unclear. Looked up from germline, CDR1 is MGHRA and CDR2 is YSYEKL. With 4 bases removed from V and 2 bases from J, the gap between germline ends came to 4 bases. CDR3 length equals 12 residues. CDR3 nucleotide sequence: TGCGCCAGCAGCCTTAACACAGATACGCAGTATTTT. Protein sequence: CASSLNTDTQYF.

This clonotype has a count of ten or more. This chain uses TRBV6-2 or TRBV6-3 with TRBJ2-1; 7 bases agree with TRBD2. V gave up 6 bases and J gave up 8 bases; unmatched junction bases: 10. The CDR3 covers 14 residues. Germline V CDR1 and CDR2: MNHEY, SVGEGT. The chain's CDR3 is CASRREGRVDEQFF. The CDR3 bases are TGTGCCAGCAGGAGGGAGGGCCGGGTGGATGAGCAGTTCTTC.

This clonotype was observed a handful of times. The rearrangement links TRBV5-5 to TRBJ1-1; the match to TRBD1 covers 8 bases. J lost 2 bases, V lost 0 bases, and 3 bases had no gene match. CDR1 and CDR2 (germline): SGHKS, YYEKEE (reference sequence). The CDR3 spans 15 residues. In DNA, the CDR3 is TGTGCCAGCAGCTTGGTAGCAGGGGGCAACACTGAAGCTTTCTTT. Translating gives CASSLVAGGNTEAFF. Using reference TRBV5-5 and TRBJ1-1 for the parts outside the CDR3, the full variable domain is DAGVTQSPTHLIKTRGQQVTLRCSPISGHKSVSWYQQVLGQGPQFIFQYYEKEERGRGNFPDRFSARQFPNYSSELNVNALLLGDSALYLCASSLVAGGNTEAFFGQGTRLTVV.

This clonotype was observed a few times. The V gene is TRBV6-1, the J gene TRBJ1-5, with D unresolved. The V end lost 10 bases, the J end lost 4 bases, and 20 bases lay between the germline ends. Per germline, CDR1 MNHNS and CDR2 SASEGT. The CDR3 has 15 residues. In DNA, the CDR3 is TGTGCCACGCGAACTGGGTCTCAAGGGAATCAGCCCCAGCATTTT. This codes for CATRTGSQGNQPQHF.

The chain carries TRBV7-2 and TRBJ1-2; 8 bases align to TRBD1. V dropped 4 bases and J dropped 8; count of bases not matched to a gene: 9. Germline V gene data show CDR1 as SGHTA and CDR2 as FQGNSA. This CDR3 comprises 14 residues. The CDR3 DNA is TGTGCCAGCAGCTCCGGCCAGGGGGCAGGGGGCTACACCTTC. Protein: CASSSGQGAGGYTF.

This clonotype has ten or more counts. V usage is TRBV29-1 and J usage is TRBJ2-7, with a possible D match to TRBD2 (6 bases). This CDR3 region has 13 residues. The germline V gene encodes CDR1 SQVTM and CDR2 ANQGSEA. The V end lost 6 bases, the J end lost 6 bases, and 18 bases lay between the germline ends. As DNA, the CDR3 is TGCAGCGTAGCAGGGAGGTTCCTTTCCGAGCAGTACTTC. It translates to CSVAGRFLSEQYF.

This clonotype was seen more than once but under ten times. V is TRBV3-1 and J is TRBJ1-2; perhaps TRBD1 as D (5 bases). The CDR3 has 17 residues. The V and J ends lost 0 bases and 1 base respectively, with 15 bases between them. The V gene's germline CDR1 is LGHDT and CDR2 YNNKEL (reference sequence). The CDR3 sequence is CASSQDTGAGLNYGYTF. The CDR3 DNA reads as TGTGCCAGCAGCCAAGATACAGGTGCAGGTCTTAACTATGGCTACACCTTC. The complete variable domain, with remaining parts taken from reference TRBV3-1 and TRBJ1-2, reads DTAVSQTPKYLVTQMGNDKSIKCEQNLGHDTMYWYKQDSKKFLKIMFSYNNKELIINETVPNRFSPKSPDKAHLNLHINSLELGDSAVYFCASSQDTGAGLNYGYTFGSGTRLTVV.

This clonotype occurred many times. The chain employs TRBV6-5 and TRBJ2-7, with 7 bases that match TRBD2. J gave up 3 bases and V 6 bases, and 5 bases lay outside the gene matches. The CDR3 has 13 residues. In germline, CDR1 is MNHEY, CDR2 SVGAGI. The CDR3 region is CASRLPGGYEQYF. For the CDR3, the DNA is TGTGCCAGCAGACTCCCGGGGGGCTACGAGCAGTACTTC.

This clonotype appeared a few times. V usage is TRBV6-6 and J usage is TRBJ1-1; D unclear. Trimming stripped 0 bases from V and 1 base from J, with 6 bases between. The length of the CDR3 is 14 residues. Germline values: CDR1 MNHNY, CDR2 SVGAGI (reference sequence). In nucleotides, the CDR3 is TGTGCCAGCAGTTACTCCGGACGGAACACTGAAGCTTTCTTT. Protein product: CASSYSGRNTEAFF.

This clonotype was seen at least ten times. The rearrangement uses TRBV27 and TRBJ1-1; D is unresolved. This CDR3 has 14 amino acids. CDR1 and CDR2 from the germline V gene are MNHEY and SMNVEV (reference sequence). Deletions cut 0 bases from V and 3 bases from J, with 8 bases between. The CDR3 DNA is TGTGCCAGCAGTTTATCGGAGGGTTACACTGAAGCTTTCTTT. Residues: CASSLSEGYTEAFF.

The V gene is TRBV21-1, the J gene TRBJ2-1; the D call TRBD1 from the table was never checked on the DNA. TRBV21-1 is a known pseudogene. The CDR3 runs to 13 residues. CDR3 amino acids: CASTLTGNNEQFF. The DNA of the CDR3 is TGTGCCAGCACCCTGACAGGAAACAATGAGCAGTTCTTC.

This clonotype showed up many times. This CDR3 reads CASSLALGGLGNTIYF. DNA for the CDR3: TGTGCCAGCAGTTTAGCGCTAGGGGGGCTTGGAAACACCATATATTTT. The V gene is TRBV12-3 or TRBV12-4, the J gene TRBJ1-3; D might be TRBD1 (6 bases). The ends were cut back, 0 bases at V and 3 bases at J, with 12 bases in the middle. This CDR3 is built from 16 residues.

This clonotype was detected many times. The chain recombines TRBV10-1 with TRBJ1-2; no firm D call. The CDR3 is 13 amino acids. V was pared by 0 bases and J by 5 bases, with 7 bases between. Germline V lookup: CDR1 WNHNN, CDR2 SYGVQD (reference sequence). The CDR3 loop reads CASSESILYGYTF. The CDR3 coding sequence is TGCGCCAGCAGTGAGTCGATCCTTTATGGCTACACCTTC.

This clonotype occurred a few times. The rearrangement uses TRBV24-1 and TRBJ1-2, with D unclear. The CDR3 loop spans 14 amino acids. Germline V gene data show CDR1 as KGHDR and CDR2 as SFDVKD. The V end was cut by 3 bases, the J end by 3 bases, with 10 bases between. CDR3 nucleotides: TGTGCCACCAGTGATCCCGGGTCGGACTATGGCTACACCTTC. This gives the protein CATSDPGSDYGYTF.

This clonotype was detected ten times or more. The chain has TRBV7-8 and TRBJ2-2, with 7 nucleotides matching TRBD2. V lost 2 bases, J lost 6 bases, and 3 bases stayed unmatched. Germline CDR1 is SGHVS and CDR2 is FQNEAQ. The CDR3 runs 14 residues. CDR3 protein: CASSLSLAAGELFF. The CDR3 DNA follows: TGTGCCAGCAGCTTATCTCTAGCGGCCGGGGAGCTGTTTTTT.

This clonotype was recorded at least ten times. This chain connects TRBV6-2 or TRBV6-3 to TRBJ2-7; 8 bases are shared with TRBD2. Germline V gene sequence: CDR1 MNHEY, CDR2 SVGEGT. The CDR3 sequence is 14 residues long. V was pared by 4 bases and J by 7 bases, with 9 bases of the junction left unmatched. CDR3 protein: CASSFYSGRREQYF. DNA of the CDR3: TGTGCCAGCAGTTTTTACAGCGGGAGAAGGGAGCAGTACTTC.

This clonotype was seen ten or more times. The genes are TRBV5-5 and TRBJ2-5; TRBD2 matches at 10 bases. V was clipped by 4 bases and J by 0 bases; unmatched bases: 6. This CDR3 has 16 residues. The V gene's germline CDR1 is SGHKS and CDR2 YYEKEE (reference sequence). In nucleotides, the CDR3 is TGTGCCAGCAGCGCAAGGACTAGCGGTCACCAAGAGACCCAGTACTTC. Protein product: CASSARTSGHQETQYF. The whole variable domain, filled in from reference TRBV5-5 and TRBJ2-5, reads DAGVTQSPTHLIKTRGQQVTLRCSPISGHKSVSWYQQVLGQGPQFIFQYYEKEERGRGNFPDRFSARQFPNYSSELNVNALLLGDSALYLCASSARTSGHQETQYFGPGTRLLVL.

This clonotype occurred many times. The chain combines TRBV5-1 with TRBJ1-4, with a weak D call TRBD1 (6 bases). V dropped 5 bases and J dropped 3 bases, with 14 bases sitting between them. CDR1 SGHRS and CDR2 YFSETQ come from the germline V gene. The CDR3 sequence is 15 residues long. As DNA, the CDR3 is TGCGCCAGCAGTCCCGGGGGACAAGCTAATGAAAAACTGTTTTTT. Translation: CASSPGGQANEKLFF.

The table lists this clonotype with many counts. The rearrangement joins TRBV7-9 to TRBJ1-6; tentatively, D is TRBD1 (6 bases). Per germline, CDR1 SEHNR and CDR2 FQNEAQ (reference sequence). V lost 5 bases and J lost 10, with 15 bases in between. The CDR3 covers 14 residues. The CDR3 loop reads CASSEGGQESPLHF. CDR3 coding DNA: TGTGCCAGCAGCGAGGGGGGGCAAGAATCACCCCTCCACTTT.